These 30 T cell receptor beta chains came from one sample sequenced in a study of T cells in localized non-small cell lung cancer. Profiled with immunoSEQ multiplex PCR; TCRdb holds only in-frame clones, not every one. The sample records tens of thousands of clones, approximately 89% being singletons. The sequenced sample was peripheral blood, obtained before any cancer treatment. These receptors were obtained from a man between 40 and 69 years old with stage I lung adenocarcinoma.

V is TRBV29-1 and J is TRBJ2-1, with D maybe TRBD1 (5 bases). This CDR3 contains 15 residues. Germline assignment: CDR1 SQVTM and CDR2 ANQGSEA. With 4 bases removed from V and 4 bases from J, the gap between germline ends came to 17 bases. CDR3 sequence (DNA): TGCAGCGTTGGGCGGCTAGGGGCGCGTTACAATGAGCAGTTCTTC. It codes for CSVGRLGARYNEQFF.

CDR3 amino acids: CASSLADGEQYF. In DNA form, the CDR3 reads TGTGCCAGCAGCTTAGCCGATGGTGAGCAGTACTTC. The chain employs TRBV13 and TRBJ2-7; D unresolved. Looked up from germline, CDR1 is PRHDT and CDR2 is FYEKMQ (reference sequence). V lost 1 base and J 7 bases, leaving 8 bases between the germline ends. CDR3 size: 12 residues.

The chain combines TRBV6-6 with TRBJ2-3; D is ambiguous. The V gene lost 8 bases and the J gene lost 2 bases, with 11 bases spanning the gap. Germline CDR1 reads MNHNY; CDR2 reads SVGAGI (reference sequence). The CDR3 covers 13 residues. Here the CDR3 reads CASWTAHTDTQYF. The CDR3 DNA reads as TGTGCCAGCTGGACCGCGCACACAGATACGCAGTATTTT.

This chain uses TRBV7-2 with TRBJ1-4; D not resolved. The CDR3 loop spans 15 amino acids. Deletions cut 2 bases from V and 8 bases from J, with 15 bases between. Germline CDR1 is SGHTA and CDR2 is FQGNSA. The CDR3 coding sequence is TGTGCCAGCAGCTTATTGGGCGCCGGAGGGGAAAAACTGTTTTTT. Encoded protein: CASSLLGAGGEKLFF.

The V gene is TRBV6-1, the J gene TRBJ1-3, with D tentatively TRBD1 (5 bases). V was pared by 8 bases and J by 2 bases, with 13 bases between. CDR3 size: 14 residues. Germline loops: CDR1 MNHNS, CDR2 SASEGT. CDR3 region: CASGRRGTGNTIYF. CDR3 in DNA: TGTGCCAGCGGAAGGCGGGGGACTGGAAACACCATATATTTT.

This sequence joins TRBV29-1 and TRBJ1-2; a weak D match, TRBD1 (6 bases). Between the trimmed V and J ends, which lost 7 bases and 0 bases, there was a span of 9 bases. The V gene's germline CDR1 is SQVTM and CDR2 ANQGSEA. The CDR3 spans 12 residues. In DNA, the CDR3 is TGCAGCGGACAGGACGCTAACTATGGCTACACCTTC. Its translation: CSGQDANYGYTF.

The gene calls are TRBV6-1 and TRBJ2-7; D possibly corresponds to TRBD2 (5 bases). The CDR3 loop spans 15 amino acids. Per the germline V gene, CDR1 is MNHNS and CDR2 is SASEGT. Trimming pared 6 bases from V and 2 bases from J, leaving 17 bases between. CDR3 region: CASSGISERAYEQYF. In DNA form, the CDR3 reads TGTGCCAGCAGCGGAATATCGGAGAGGGCCTACGAGCAGTACTTC.

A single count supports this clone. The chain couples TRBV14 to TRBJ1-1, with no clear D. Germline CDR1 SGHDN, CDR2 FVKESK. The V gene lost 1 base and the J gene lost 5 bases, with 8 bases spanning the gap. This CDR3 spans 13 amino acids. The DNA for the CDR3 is TGTGCCAGCAGCCAAGTCCCGGGAACTGAAGCTTTCTTT. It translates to CASSQVPGTEAFF.

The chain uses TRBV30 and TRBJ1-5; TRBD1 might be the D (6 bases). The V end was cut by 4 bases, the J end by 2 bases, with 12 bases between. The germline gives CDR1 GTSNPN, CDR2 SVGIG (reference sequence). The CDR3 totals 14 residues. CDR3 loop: CAWTPGAGNQPQHF. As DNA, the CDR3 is TGTGCCTGGACTCCGGGGGCAGGCAATCAGCCCCAGCATTTT.

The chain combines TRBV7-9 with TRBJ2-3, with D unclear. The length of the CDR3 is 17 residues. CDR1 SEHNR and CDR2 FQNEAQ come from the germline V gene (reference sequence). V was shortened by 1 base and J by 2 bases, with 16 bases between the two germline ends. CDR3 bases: TGTGCCAGCAGCTTAGACCGAGACACCGGATACACAGATACGCAGTATTTT. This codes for CASSLDRDTGYTDTQYF.

CDR3 amino acids: CASIRDRGFSWETQYF. The CDR3 DNA sequence: TGTGCCAGCATACGGGACAGGGGGTTCAGCTGGGAGACCCAGTACTTC. This chain joins TRBV2 and TRBJ2-5; 11 positions match TRBD1. J was trimmed by 5 bases and V by 7 bases; bases with no gene match: 12. The CDR3 has 16 residues. Germline assignment: CDR1 SNHLY and CDR2 FYNNEI.

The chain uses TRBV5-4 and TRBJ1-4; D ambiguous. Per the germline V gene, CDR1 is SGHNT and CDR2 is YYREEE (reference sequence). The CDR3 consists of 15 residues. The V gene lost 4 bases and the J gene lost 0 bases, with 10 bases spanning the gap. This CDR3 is CASSLTGATNEKLFF. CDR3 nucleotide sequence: TGTGCCAGCAGCCTAACGGGTGCAACTAATGAAAAACTGTTTTTT.

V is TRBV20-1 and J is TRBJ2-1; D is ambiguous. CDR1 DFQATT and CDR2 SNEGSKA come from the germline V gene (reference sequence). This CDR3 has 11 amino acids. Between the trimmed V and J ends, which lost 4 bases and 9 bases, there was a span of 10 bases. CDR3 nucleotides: TGCAGTGCTACTAGTTTAGGTGAGCAGTTCTTC. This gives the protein CSATSLGEQFF.

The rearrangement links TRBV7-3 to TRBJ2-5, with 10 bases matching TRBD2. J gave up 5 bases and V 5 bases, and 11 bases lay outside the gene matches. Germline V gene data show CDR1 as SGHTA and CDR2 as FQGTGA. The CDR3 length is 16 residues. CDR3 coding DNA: TGTGCCAGCAGCCTAAACCCGGGACTAGCGTGGGAGACCCAGTACTTC. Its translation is CASSLNPGLAWETQYF.

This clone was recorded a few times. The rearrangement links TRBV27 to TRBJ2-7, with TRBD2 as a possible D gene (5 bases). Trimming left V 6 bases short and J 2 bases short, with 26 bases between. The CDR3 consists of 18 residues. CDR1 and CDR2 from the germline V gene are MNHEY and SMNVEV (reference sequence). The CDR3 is CASSPGLGAGQGTYEQYF. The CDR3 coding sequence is TGTGCCAGCAGCCCCGGACTGGGTGCCGGTCAAGGGACCTACGAGCAGTACTTC.

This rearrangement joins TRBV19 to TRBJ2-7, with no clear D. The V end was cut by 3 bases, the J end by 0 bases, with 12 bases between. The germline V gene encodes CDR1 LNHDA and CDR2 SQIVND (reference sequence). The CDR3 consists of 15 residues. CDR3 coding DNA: TGTGCCAGTAGTATGTATGGGCAGGTCTCCTACGAGCAGTACTTC. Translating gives CASSMYGQVSYEQYF. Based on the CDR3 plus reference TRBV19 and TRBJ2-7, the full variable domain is DGGITQSPKYLFRKEGQNVTLSCEQNLNHDAMYWYRQDPGQGLRLIYYSQIVNDFQKGDIAEGYSVSREKKESFPLTVTSAQKNPTAFYLCASSMYGQVSYEQYFGPGTRLTVT.

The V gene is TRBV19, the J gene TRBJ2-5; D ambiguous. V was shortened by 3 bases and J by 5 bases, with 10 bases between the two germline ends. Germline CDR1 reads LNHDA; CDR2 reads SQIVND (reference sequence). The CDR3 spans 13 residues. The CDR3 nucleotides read TGTGCCAGTAGTATTGGTTTCGGGGAGACCCAGTACTTC. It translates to CASSIGFGETQYF.

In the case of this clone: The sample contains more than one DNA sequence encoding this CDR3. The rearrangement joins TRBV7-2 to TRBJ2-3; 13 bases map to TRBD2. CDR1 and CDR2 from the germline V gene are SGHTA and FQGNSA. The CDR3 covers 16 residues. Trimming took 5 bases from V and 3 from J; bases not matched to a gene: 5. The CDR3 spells CASSPRTSGRTDTQYF. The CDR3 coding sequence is TGTGCCAGCAGCCCTCGGACTAGCGGGAGAACAGATACGCAGTATTTT.

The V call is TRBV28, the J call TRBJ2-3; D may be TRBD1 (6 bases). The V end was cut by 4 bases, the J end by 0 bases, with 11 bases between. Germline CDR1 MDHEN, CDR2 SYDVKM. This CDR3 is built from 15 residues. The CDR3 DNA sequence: TGTGCCAGCAGTTCAGGGGCCTCTAGCACAGATACGCAGTATTTT. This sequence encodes CASSSGASSTDTQYF.

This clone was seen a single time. The CDR3 loop reads CASGSGNQPQHF. The DNA of the CDR3 is TGTGCCAGCGGCTCGGGAAATCAGCCCCAGCATTTT. The chain joins TRBV7-9 to TRBJ1-5; no reliable D call. Germline V lookup: CDR1 SEHNR, CDR2 FQNEAQ (reference sequence). The CDR3 length is 12 residues. Between the trimmed V and J ends, which lost 8 bases and 4 bases, there was a span of 9 bases.

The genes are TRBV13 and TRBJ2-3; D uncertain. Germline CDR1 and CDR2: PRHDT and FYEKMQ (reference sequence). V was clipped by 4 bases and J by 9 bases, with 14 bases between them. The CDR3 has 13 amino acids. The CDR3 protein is CASSSSAVLTQYF. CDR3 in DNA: TGTGCCAGCAGCTCCTCTGCTGTGTTGACGCAGTATTTT.

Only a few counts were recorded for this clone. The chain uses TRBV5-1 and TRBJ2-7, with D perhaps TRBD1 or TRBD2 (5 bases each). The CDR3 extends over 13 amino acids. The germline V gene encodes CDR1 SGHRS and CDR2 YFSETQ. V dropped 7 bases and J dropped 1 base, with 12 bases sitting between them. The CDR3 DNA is TGCGCCAGCCGCTCCGGGACGTCCTACGAGCAGTACTTC. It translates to CASRSGTSYEQYF.

CDR3 sequence (DNA): TGTGCCAGCAGTTTCCCAAGGGGGGGGCAAGAGACCCAGTACTTC. Protein: CASSFPRGGQETQYF. The V call is TRBV6-5, the J call TRBJ2-5, with D perhaps matching TRBD2 (7 bases). Germline assignment: CDR1 MNHEY and CDR2 SVGAGI. V lost 4 bases to trimming and J lost 2 bases, with 14 bases between them. This CDR3 is 15 amino acids long.

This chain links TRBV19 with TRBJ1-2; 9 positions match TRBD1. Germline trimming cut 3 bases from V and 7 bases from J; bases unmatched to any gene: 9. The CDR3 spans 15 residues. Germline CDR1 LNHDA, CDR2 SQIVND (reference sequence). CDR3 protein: CASSITLQGAGGYTF. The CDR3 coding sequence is TGTGCCAGTAGTATCACGCTACAGGGGGCCGGTGGCTACACCTTC.

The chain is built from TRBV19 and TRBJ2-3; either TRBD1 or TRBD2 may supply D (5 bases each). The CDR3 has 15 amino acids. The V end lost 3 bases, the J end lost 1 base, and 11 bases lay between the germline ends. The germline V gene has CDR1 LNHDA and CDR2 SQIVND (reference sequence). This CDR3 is CASSIGTYRTDTQYF. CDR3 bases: TGTGCCAGTAGTATCGGGACCTACCGCACAGATACGCAGTATTTT.

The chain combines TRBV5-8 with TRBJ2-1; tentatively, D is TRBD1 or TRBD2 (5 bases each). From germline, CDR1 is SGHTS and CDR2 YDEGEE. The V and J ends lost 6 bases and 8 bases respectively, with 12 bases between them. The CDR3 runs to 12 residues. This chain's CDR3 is CASTGQHHEQFF. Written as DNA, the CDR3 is TGTGCCAGCACGGGGCAGCATCATGAGCAGTTCTTC.

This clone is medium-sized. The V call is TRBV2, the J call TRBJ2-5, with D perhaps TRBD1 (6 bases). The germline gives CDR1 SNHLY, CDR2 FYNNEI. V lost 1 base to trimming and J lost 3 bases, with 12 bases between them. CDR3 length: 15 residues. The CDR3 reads CASSEGDGQKETQYF. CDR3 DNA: TGTGCCAGCAGTGAAGGCGATGGACAGAAAGAGACCCAGTACTTC.

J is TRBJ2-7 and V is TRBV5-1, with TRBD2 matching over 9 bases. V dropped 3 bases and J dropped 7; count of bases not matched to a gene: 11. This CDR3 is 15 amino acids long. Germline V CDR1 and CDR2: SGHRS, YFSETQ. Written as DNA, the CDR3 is TGCGCCAGCAGCTCTCTGACTAGCGGAGGGGGGGAGCAGTACTTC. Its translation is CASSSLTSGGGEQYF.

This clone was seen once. The CDR3 DNA follows: TGTGCCAGCAGCTTAGAACCTCCGCCCCTAGGGGAAAAACTGTTTTTT. This codes for CASSLEPPPLGEKLFF. The chain carries TRBV7-6 and TRBJ1-4; unclear D gene. Germline CDR1 is SGHVS and CDR2 is FNYEAQ. V lost 1 base and J lost 8, with 17 bases in between. The CDR3 covers 16 residues.

CDR3 amino acids: CASSLGQAAATEAFF. CDR3 coding DNA: TGTGCCAGCAGTTTAGGACAGGCAGCCGCTACTGAAGCTTTCTTT. The chain couples TRBV28 to TRBJ1-1; 7 nucleotides match TRBD1. CDR3 length: 15 amino acids. V lost 2 bases, J lost 5 bases, and 8 bases stayed unmatched. Germline CDR1 reads MDHEN; CDR2 reads SYDVKM. Looking up the rest from reference TRBV28 and TRBJ1-1 gives the full variable domain: DVKVTQSSRYLVKRTGEKVFLECVQDMDHENMFWYRQDPGLGLRLIYFSYDVKMKEKGDIPEGYSVSREKKERFSLILESASTNQTSMYLCASSLGQAAATEAFFGQGTRLTVV.